What follows describes a single TCR beta chain. Its antigen is still unknown. Other DNA sequences in this sample translate to the same CDR3. The CDR3 covers 12 residues. Between the trimmed V and J ends, which lost 3 bases and 0 bases, there was a span of 2 bases. CDR1 is GTSNPN and CDR2 is SVGIG in the germline V gene (reference sequence). Repertoires were generated with immunoSEQ multiplex PCR, while TCRdb's copy carries only in-frame clones and drops some. The sample yields approximately 74,000 clones, more than 80% seen once. The data are from a study of OX40 agonist ivuxolimab in advanced cancers. General observations from the study: Antigen specificity of clonally expanded peripheral T cells was not established. Nonresponders included some who also had low normalized T-cell clonal expansion. Circulating CD4+ and CD8+ T cells showed clonal expansion by week 6 at 0.1 to 3.0 mg/kg. Expanded clones were, on average, more numerous among CD8+ T cells than CD4+.

This receptor was identified in an adult with an advanced solid tumor such as melanoma, head and neck, liver or kidney cancer. V usage is TRBV30 and J usage is TRBJ1-4; D is uncertain. The sample consisted of CD4+ or CD8+ T cells sorted from blood, taken in a trial of the OX40 agonist ivuxolimab. CDR3 bases: TGTGCCTGGAGCGCAACTAATGAAAAACTGTTTTTT. Amino acids: CAWSATNEKLFF.